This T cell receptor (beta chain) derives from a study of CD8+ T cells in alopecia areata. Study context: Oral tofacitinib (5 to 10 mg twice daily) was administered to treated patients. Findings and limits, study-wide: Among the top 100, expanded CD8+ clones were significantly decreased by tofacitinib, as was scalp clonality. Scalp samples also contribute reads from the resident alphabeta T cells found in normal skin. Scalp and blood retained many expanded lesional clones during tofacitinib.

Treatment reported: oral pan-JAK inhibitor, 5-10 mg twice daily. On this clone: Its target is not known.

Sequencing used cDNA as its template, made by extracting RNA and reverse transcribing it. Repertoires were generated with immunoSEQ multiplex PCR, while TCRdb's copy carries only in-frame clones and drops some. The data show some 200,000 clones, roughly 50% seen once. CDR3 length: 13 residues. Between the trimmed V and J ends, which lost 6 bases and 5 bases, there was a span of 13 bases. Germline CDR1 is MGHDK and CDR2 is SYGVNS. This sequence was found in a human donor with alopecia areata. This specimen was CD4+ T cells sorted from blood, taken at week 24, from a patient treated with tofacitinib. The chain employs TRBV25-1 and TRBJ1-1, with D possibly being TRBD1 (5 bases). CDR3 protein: CASRIGDETEAFF. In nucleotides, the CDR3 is TGTGCCAGCAGGATAGGGGATGAGACTGAAGCTTTCTTT.